A single sample is the source of the 27 T cell receptor beta chains below, sequenced in a study of T cell responses to AZD1222 COVID-19 vaccine. This table comes from immunoSEQ multiplex PCR, and its TCRdb copy is limited to in-frame clones, with some not included. The sample records around 59,000 clones, 89% being singletons. The input for sequencing was peripheral blood, taken 28 days after the second AZD1222 dose. The receptors shown here come from an adult who received the AZD1222 COVID-19 vaccine.

The chain recombines TRBV2 with TRBJ2-4, with D perhaps TRBD2 (6 bases). V was clipped by 2 bases and J by 11 bases, with 19 bases between them. Germline V lookup: CDR1 SNHLY, CDR2 FYNNEI. The CDR3 spans 15 residues. The CDR3 loop reads CASSEFSGSTSFQYF. As DNA, the CDR3 is TGTGCCAGCAGTGAATTTAGCGGCAGTACTAGCTTTCAGTACTTC.

This clone is medium-sized (0.01 to 0.1%). The CDR3 sequence is CASSAGNTGELFF. In nucleotides, the CDR3 is TGTGCCAGCAGTGCGGGGAACACCGGGGAGCTGTTTTTT. The chain carries TRBV6-4 and TRBJ2-2, with D uncertain. Germline loops: CDR1 MRHNA, CDR2 SNTAGT. The CDR3 contains 13 residues. Trimming shortened V by 4 bases and J by 1 base, and 4 bases separated the two germline ends.

This chain links TRBV5-4 with TRBJ2-7; 9 bases map to TRBD2. The CDR3 runs to 14 residues. V lost 4 bases to trimming and J lost 5 bases; unmatched junction nucleotides: 7. In germline, CDR1 is SGHNT, CDR2 YYREEE (reference sequence). The CDR3 protein is CASSRTSDSHEQYF. In nucleotides, the CDR3 is TGTGCCAGCAGCCGGACTAGCGACAGCCACGAGCAGTACTTC.

This clone was detected only once. The chain uses TRBV2 and TRBJ2-3; 8 nucleotides line up with TRBD1. The CDR3 spans 15 residues. The trim removed 6 bases at V and 2 bases at J, leaving 7 bases unmatched. CDR1 SNHLY and CDR2 FYNNEI come from the germline V gene. The CDR3 nucleotides read TGTGCCAGCAGCATCCAGGGGGCGAACACAGATACGCAGTATTTT. It codes for CASSIQGANTDTQYF.

A single count supports this clone. For the CDR3, the DNA is TGTGCCAGCAGCCCCCTGGTGGGAGTGGGCCACGAGCAGTACTTC. Amino acids: CASSPLVGVGHEQYF. The rearrangement uses TRBV7-2 and TRBJ2-7, with D tentatively TRBD2 (5 bases). CDR1 is SGHTA and CDR2 is FQGNSA in the germline V gene. The CDR3 contains 15 residues. With 5 bases removed from V and 5 bases from J, the gap between germline ends came to 19 bases.

The chain has TRBV2 and TRBJ2-5; 7 nucleotides match TRBD2. The CDR3 consists of 15 residues. With V trimmed by 6 bases and J by 0 bases, 7 bases remained unmatched. The V gene's germline CDR1 is SNHLY and CDR2 FYNNEI. This chain's CDR3 is CASRDWGGYQETQYF. The CDR3 DNA reads as TGTGCCAGCAGAGATTGGGGGGGGTACCAAGAGACCCAGTACTTC.

The rearrangement uses TRBV27 and TRBJ2-7; TRBD2 matches 12 bases. Losses at the gene ends were 0 bases for V and 5 bases for J; bases not matched to a gene: 5. The CDR3 is 16 residues long. Germline loops: CDR1 MNHEY, CDR2 SMNVEV (reference sequence). The DNA for the CDR3 is TGTGCCAGCAGTTTATCGACTAGCGGGGGTTCCCACGAGCAGTACTTC. This translates into CASSLSTSGGSHEQYF.

This chain connects TRBV5-1 to TRBJ2-7; a weak D match, TRBD1 (5 bases). Trimming left V 4 bases short and J 4 bases short, with 12 bases between. CDR1 and CDR2 from the germline V gene are SGHRS and YFSETQ. This CDR3 is built from 13 residues. As DNA, the CDR3 is TGCGCCAGCAGCCCGACCCAGGGTTACGAGCAGTACTTC. This sequence encodes CASSPTQGYEQYF.

The rearrangement uses TRBV29-1 and TRBJ2-7; D is ambiguous. The CDR3 is made up of 12 amino acids. Trimming left V 3 bases short and J 1 base short, with 7 bases between. CDR1 and CDR2 from the germline V gene are SQVTM and ANQGSEA. The CDR3 DNA follows: TGCAGCGTTGACCACGGGTCCTACGAGCAGTACTTC. Amino acid sequence: CSVDHGSYEQYF.

The V gene is TRBV5-1, the J gene TRBJ1-1, with a weak D call TRBD1 (5 bases). The germline V gene encodes CDR1 SGHRS and CDR2 YFSETQ. The CDR3 totals 15 residues. V shed 6 bases and J shed 2 bases, with 17 bases lying between them. CDR3 DNA sequence: TGCGCCAGCACCCTGAGGGGTAGTGGCAACACTGAAGCTTTCTTT. Translating it yields CASTLRGSGNTEAFF.

This chain joins TRBV30 and TRBJ2-3, with D perhaps TRBD1 (6 bases). V gave up 1 base and J gave up 3 bases, with 17 bases separating them. The germline V gene encodes CDR1 GTSNPN and CDR2 SVGIG (reference sequence). The CDR3 runs 16 residues. CDR3 coding DNA: TGTGCCTGGAGTGGCGGAAACTCCCAGGGGACAGATACGCAGTATTTT. Translation: CAWSGGNSQGTDTQYF.

The chain uses TRBV5-4 and TRBJ1-2, with no clear D. CDR1 and CDR2 from the germline V gene are SGHNT and YYREEE (reference sequence). The germline V and J ends were trimmed by 1 base and 3 bases, with 10 bases remaining between them. The CDR3 totals 14 residues. The CDR3 here is CASSLRNGHYGYTF. In DNA form, the CDR3 reads TGTGCCAGCAGCTTGAGAAACGGCCACTATGGCTACACCTTC.

The gene calls are TRBV29-1 and TRBJ2-7, with TRBD1 identical over 11 bases. In germline, CDR1 is SQVTM, CDR2 ANQGSEA. CDR3 length: 12 amino acids. V dropped 7 bases and J dropped 5; count of bases not matched to a gene: 4. CDR3: CSARTGGHEQYF. DNA of the CDR3: TGCAGCGCCAGGACAGGGGGCCACGAGCAGTACTTC.

This CDR3 is CASSLATSRGETQYF. In DNA form, the CDR3 reads TGTGCCAGCAGCTTAGCGACTAGCCGGGGGGAGACCCAGTACTTC. The chain recombines TRBV7-7 with TRBJ2-5; 7 bases align to TRBD2. The CDR3 contains 15 residues. J was trimmed by 5 bases and V by 0 bases; bases with no gene match: 6. Germline CDR1 SSHAT, CDR2 FNYEAQ (reference sequence).

This chain links TRBV7-9 with TRBJ2-5; the D gene is possibly TRBD2 (6 bases). The ends were cut back, 0 bases at V and 8 bases at J, with 7 bases in the middle. Per the germline V gene, CDR1 is SEHNR and CDR2 is FQNEAQ (reference sequence). There are 12 residues in the CDR3. This chain's CDR3 is CASSLARGTQYF. In DNA, the CDR3 is TGTGCCAGCAGCTTAGCGCGGGGCACCCAGTACTTC.

The chain carries TRBV19 and TRBJ2-3, with 11 bases lining up with TRBD2. Germline CDR1 is LNHDA and CDR2 is SQIVND (reference sequence). The CDR3 spans 13 residues. V trimming: 7 bases; J trimming: 12 bases; junction bases outside the gene matches: 9. The CDR3 spells CASTETSGAAQYF. As DNA, the CDR3 is TGTGCCAGTACTGAGACTAGCGGGGCGGCCCAGTATTTT.

V gene TRBV6-5 combines with J gene TRBJ2-5; 9 nucleotides align to TRBD1. The CDR3 extends over 16 amino acids. Germline V CDR1 and CDR2: MNHEY, SVGAGI. The V gene end was trimmed by 4 bases and the J gene end by 10 bases; junction bases not matched to a gene: 16. The CDR3 region is CASSFSTGTGTRSQYF. The CDR3 DNA sequence: TGTGCCAGCAGTTTCTCCACCGGGACAGGGACCCGCAGCCAGTACTTC.

The chain combines TRBV19 with TRBJ1-5; D ambiguous. This CDR3 is 16 amino acids long. The germline CDR1 and CDR2 sequences are LNHDA and SQIVND (reference sequence). Trimming removed 7 bases at V and 0 bases at J, with 16 bases between. CDR3 region: CASTLRWGHSNQPQHF. DNA for the CDR3: TGTGCCAGTACTCTACGGTGGGGTCATAGCAATCAGCCCCAGCATTTT.

The chain is built from TRBV19 and TRBJ1-2; no definite D call. V lost 3 bases, J lost 3 bases, and 14 bases lay in between. The CDR3 loop spans 15 amino acids. Germline CDR1 and CDR2: LNHDA and SQIVND (reference sequence). Here the CDR3 DNA reads TGTGCCAGTAGTATCGGTCTACAAAGCCACTATGGCTACACCTTC. Protein sequence: CASSIGLQSHYGYTF. Using reference TRBV19 and TRBJ1-2 for the parts outside the CDR3, the full variable domain is DGGITQSPKYLFRKEGQNVTLSCEQNLNHDAMYWYRQDPGQGLRLIYYSQIVNDFQKGDIAEGYSVSREKKESFPLTVTSAQKNPTAFYLCASSIGLQSHYGYTFGSGTRLTVV.

The rearrangement links TRBV9 to TRBJ2-3; 9 bases align to TRBD1. Germline V CDR1 and CDR2: SGDLS, YYNGEE. V trimming: 3 bases; J trimming: 4 bases; junction bases outside the gene matches: 6. This CDR3 contains 15 residues. Here the CDR3 DNA reads TGTGCCAGCAGCGAGGGGACAGGGTACGCAGATACGCAGTATTTT. Translating gives CASSEGTGYADTQYF.

V gene TRBV11-2 combines with J gene TRBJ1-6; no definite D call. Germline loops: CDR1 SGHAT, CDR2 FQNNGV. This CDR3 is built from 12 residues. V lost 0 bases and J lost 9, with 3 bases in between. The CDR3 sequence: CASSLEVSPLHF. CDR3 bases: TGTGCCAGCAGCTTAGAGGTTTCACCCCTCCACTTT.

V is TRBV18 and J is TRBJ2-1; 11 bases align to TRBD2. Germline V gives CDR1 KGHSH, CDR2 LQKENI. Germline trimming cut 6 bases from V and 6 bases from J; bases unmatched to any gene: 4. The CDR3 loop spans 14 amino acids. The DNA of the CDR3 is TGTGCCAGCTCCGTAGCGGGAGGGCCCAATGAGCAGTTCTTC. The encoded protein is CASSVAGGPNEQFF.

The chain carries TRBV5-4 and TRBJ1-5, with D possibly being TRBD1 (5 bases). Germline V gene lookup returns CDR1 SGHNT and CDR2 YYREEE (reference sequence). CDR3 length: 13 amino acids. Trimming cost V 4 bases and J 6 bases, with 11 bases left between them. The CDR3 here is CASSGGGGQPQHF. DNA for the CDR3: TGTGCCAGCAGCGGCGGGGGTGGTCAGCCCCAGCATTTT.

This chain joins TRBV28 and TRBJ1-2; the match to TRBD1 covers 8 bases. J lost 2 bases, V lost 3 bases, and 2 bases had no gene match. Germline V gene sequence: CDR1 MDHEN, CDR2 SYDVKM. This CDR3 has 14 amino acids. CDR3 sequence: CASSFRDRNYGYTF. The CDR3 DNA follows: TGTGCCAGCAGTTTCCGGGACAGGAACTATGGCTACACCTTC.

This clone was picked up one time. This chain joins TRBV10-3 and TRBJ2-1; the match to TRBD2 covers 11 bases. The CDR3 is made up of 16 amino acids. V was pared by 6 bases and J by 2 bases, with 6 bases of the junction left unmatched. The germline gives CDR1 ENHRY, CDR2 SYGVKD. The CDR3 protein is CAISPSGGRPYNEQFF. Here the CDR3 DNA reads TGTGCCATCAGCCCTAGCGGGGGGAGGCCCTACAATGAGCAGTTCTTC.

The chain is built from TRBV27 and TRBJ1-5; D is ambiguous. Trimming left V 5 bases short and J 10 bases short, with 12 bases between. The germline V gene encodes CDR1 MNHEY and CDR2 SMNVEV (reference sequence). This CDR3 has 12 amino acids. CDR3 sequence: CASSKLGSPQHF. The CDR3, as DNA: TGTGCCAGCAGTAAGTTGGGATCTCCCCAGCATTTT.

The chain uses TRBV29-1 and TRBJ2-7; the D gene is possibly TRBD1 (6 bases). The germline V gene encodes CDR1 SQVTM and CDR2 ANQGSEA. The V end lost 8 bases, the J end lost 2 bases, and 19 bases lay between the germline ends. CDR3 length: 14 amino acids. Here the CDR3 DNA reads TGCAGCATTAGACCGGGACAAATAACCTACGAGCAGTACTTC. Its translation: CSIRPGQITYEQYF.